Listed below are T cell receptor beta chains from one sample, sequenced in a study of control samples from healthy donors and cancer patients. Profiling relied on immunoSEQ multiplex PCR, and the TCRdb table lists in-frame clones only, not all of them. This sample has around 200,000 clones; 75% to 95% occur once, and the top ten carry around 1.5%. The specimen was blood. Receptors were obtained from a woman in her thirties in good health. Each CDR3 is given with its conserved first and last residue. Part of the rows lack a size; the others show once, few, many or a class for expanded clones.

clone size: once; J gene: TRBJ2-1; CDR3 length: 14; V gene: TRBV6-5; CDR3 protein: CASSGRGAYNEQFF
clone size: .; J gene: TRBJ2-3; CDR3 length: 13; V gene: TRBV5-1; CDR3 protein: CASSFQGTDTQYF
clone size: .; J gene: TRBJ1-4; CDR3 length: 16; V gene: TRBV6-6; CDR3 protein: CASSYGHPATNEKLFF
clone size: .; J gene: TRBJ2-1; CDR3 length: 13; V gene: TRBV5-5; CDR3 protein: CASSLGGRNEQFF
clone size: .; J gene: TRBJ1-1; CDR3 length: 14; V gene: TRBV6-5; CDR3 protein: CASRTGQGNTEAFF
clone size: .; J gene: TRBJ1-3; CDR3 length: 13; V gene: TRBV19; CDR3 protein: CASSQVSGNTIYF
clone size: .; J gene: TRBJ2-3; CDR3 length: 15; V gene: TRBV21-1; CDR3 protein: CASSTPTGQIDTQYF
clone size: .; J gene: TRBJ2-5; CDR3 length: 16; V gene: TRBV6-1; CDR3 protein: CASSGDRGRFQETQYF
clone size: .; J gene: TRBJ1-5; CDR3 length: 14; V gene: TRBV30; CDR3 protein: CAWSVGNSNQPQHF
clone size: .; J gene: TRBJ2-7; CDR3 length: 14; V gene: TRBV4-1; CDR3 protein: CASRRTGGSYEQYF
clone size: once; J gene: TRBJ1-1; CDR3 length: 13; V gene: TRBV15; CDR3 protein: CATSTVMNTEAFF
clone size: .; J gene: TRBJ2-3; CDR3 length: 15; V gene: TRBV2; CDR3 protein: CASSELGISTDTQYF
clone size: .; J gene: TRBJ2-3; CDR3 length: 12; V gene: TRBV3-1/TRBV3-2; CDR3 protein: CASSTRGGGQYF
clone size: .; J gene: TRBJ2-6; CDR3 length: 15; V gene: TRBV11-2; CDR3 protein: CASSQQGAGANVLTF
clone size: .; J gene: TRBJ2-7; CDR3 length: 15; V gene: TRBV6-6; CDR3 protein: CASSYGTGGSYEQYF
clone size: .; J gene: TRBJ1-5; CDR3 length: 14; V gene: TRBV19; CDR3 protein: CASSRQGAGQPQHF
clone size: .; J gene: TRBJ2-3; CDR3 length: 16; V gene: TRBV11-2; CDR3 protein: CASSLVRTGDTDTQYF